This TCR beta chain was sequenced in a study of human T cells and chemical hapten exposure. Study in general: In the sensitization step, 2% DPC was placed on about 2 cm by about 2 cm of upper inner arm skin. The variation in per-sample TCR yields arose mainly from small differences in pooled library volumes. Patients, largely female, had alopecia areata, totalis or universalis.

Stated time point: pre-sensitization, week 0. Indicated treatment: therapeutic diphenylcyclopropenone sensitization with weekly scalp DPC. A single record per CDR3 protein comes from TCRdb applying MiXCR to the RACE reads. The table shows fewer than 200,000 distinct CDR3 sequences, with approximately 29% occurring only once. Germline V gene lookup returns CDR1 SGHTA and CDR2 FQGNSA. V shed 5 bases and J shed 10 bases, with 23 bases lying between them. This CDR3 spans 15 amino acids. The sequencing here drew on whole blood, taken in connection with sensitization to the hapten diphenylcyclopropenone (DPC). This rearrangement joins TRBV7-2 to TRBJ1-1; D is unresolved. This sequence originates from a woman aged 30 to 39 with alopecia areata. Some clones in this sample may be carry-over from other donors' samples. CDR3 DNA: TGTGCCAGCAGCCTGTGGGAAGTGACCGGTGGTGGAGCTTTCTTT. Translated: CASSLWEVTGGGAFF.